This TCR beta chain appears in the sequencing data of a study of blood T cell repertoires in COVID-19. Study context: Material from acute and convalescent COVID-19 was sourced from the United States, Italy and Spain. Sample material is recorded as cDNA or gDNA derived from T cells, B-cell-depleted T cells, or PBMCs.

Authors' methods: Reference gene primer amplification gave nucleated cell count estimates. Assay used: immunoSEQ multiplex PCR; TCRdb lists only in-frame clones, some missing. The V and J calls and clone size come from that table; D and trimming were worked out from the DNA. The table records 350,000 to 450,000 clones, roughly 90% of them present only once. Germline trimming cut 4 bases from V and 2 bases from J; bases unmatched to any gene: 4. The CDR3 has 15 residues. Germline CDR1 reads LGHDT; CDR2 reads YNNKEL (reference sequence). This clonotype originated in a man aged 35-49 years with acute or convalescent COVID-19. Sequencing used peripheral blood. The rearrangement uses TRBV3-1 (or the pseudogene TRBV3-2) and TRBJ2-5; 10 nucleotides line up with TRBD2. The CDR3 protein is CASSLGLAVQETQYF. Here the CDR3 DNA reads TGTGCCAGCAGCCTAGGACTAGCGGTGCAAGAGACCCAGTACTTC.